Following are 10 T cell receptor beta chains from one sample sequenced in a study of glioma-infiltrating T cells after dendritic cell vaccination (dated by TCRdb to 2016 to 2018). To prepare the library, the immunoSEQ multiplex PCR assay was applied. Not all clones reach the TCRdb copy of this immuneACCESS table, which keeps in-frame sequences only. Checked studies attribute under half of the gap to unresolved V genes and leave the rest unexplained. In this sample the table shows approximately 82,000 clones, about 90% of which occur a single time. The ten largest clones add up to more than 3% of the sample. This material consisted of blood, taken before dendritic cell vaccination. Receptors originate from a human donor with glioblastoma.

The chain recombines TRBV19 with TRBJ1-1, with D unclear. The CDR3 spans 13 residues. V lost 3 bases and J lost 8, with 13 bases in between. The germline gives CDR1 LNHDA, CDR2 SQIVND (reference sequence). The CDR3 nucleotides read TGTGCCAGTAGTATGCTCGACACAACCGAAGCTTTCTTT. It is translated as CASSMLDTTEAFF.

The gene calls are TRBV10-3 and TRBJ2-5; the D gene is possibly TRBD2 (7 bases). Trimming pared 3 bases from V and 1 base from J, leaving 15 bases between. The CDR3 length is 16 residues. CDR1 is ENHRY and CDR2 is SYGVKD in the germline V gene. CDR3 in amino acids: CAISEKGGNLQETQYF. The CDR3 DNA reads as TGTGCCATCAGTGAAAAGGGGGGGAACCTCCAAGAGACCCAGTACTTC.

The chain combines TRBV19 with TRBJ1-2; D may be TRBD1 (6 bases). The germline gives CDR1 LNHDA, CDR2 SQIVND (reference sequence). This CDR3 has 13 amino acids. Trimming removed 3 bases at V and 6 bases at J, with 11 bases between. CDR3 nucleotides: TGTGCCAGTAGTATCAGGGGTCTTAATGGCTACACCTTC. Translated: CASSIRGLNGYTF. Together with reference TRBV19 and TRBJ1-2, the CDR3 gives the full variable domain: DGGITQSPKYLFRKEGQNVTLSCEQNLNHDAMYWYRQDPGQGLRLIYYSQIVNDFQKGDIAEGYSVSREKKESFPLTVTSAQKNPTAFYLCASSIRGLNGYTFGSGTRLTVV.

This sequence joins TRBV28 and TRBJ1-1; unclear D gene. Germline V gene lookup returns CDR1 MDHEN and CDR2 SYDVKM. V shed 3 bases and J shed 6 bases, with 5 bases lying between them. The CDR3 loop spans 11 amino acids. CDR3 in amino acids: CASSLRSEAFF. Written as DNA, the CDR3 is TGTGCCAGCAGTTTGAGATCTGAAGCTTTCTTT.

The V gene is TRBV29-1, the J gene TRBJ2-5; D is unresolved. Trimming removed 4 bases at V and 4 bases at J, with 7 bases between. The germline V gene encodes CDR1 SQVTM and CDR2 ANQGSEA. CDR3 length: 11 amino acids. The CDR3 bases are TGCAGCGTTGGAGAGAGAGAGACCCAGTACTTC. Protein sequence: CSVGERETQYF.

V usage is TRBV5-5 and J usage is TRBJ1-3; no clear D gene. The CDR3 sequence is 16 residues long. CDR1 is SGHKS and CDR2 is YYEKEE in the germline V gene (reference sequence). Trimming shortened V by 5 bases and J by 0 bases, and 15 bases separated the two germline ends. This CDR3 reads CASSKWAQSSGNTIYF. CDR3 nucleotides: TGTGCCAGCAGTAAATGGGCCCAGAGCTCTGGAAACACCATATATTTT.

The V call is TRBV7-3, the J call TRBJ2-3; perhaps TRBD2 as D (6 bases). This CDR3 has 16 amino acids. The V gene lost 2 bases and the J gene lost 0 bases, with 12 bases spanning the gap. The V gene's germline CDR1 is SGHTA and CDR2 FQGTGA. The CDR3 loop is CASSLVGGTSTDTQYF. CDR3 in DNA: TGTGCCAGCAGCTTAGTGGGCGGGACTAGCACAGATACGCAGTATTTT.

V is TRBV27 and J is TRBJ1-5; 7 bases agree with TRBD1. V trimming: 5 bases; J trimming: 0 bases; junction bases outside the gene matches: 10. Germline V gene sequence: CDR1 MNHEY, CDR2 SMNVEV (reference sequence). The CDR3 is 17 amino acids. Here the CDR3 DNA reads TGTGCCAGCAGTCCACGACAGGGACGCTATAGCAATCAGCCCCAGCATTTT. This encodes CASSPRQGRYSNQPQHF.

The genes are TRBV28 and TRBJ1-1, with D possibly TRBD1 on 6 matching bases. Germline CDR1 is MDHEN and CDR2 is SYDVKM. V was shortened by 6 bases and J by 8 bases, with 13 bases between the two germline ends. This CDR3 has 12 amino acids. The CDR3 nucleotides are TGTGCCAGCAGCGGACAGCCCGAGGAAGCTTTCTTT. As protein: CASSGQPEEAFF.

The J gene is TRBJ2-5, the V gene TRBV18; TRBD2 agrees at 7 bases. TRBJ2-7 explains the end of the DNA better; the J call may be wrong. This CDR3 comprises 12 residues. Germline CDR1 and CDR2: KGHSH and LQKENI. The CDR3 region has the DNA TGTGCCAGCTCACCGGGGGGGTCCGAGCAGTACTTC. It yields the protein CASSPGGSEQYF.